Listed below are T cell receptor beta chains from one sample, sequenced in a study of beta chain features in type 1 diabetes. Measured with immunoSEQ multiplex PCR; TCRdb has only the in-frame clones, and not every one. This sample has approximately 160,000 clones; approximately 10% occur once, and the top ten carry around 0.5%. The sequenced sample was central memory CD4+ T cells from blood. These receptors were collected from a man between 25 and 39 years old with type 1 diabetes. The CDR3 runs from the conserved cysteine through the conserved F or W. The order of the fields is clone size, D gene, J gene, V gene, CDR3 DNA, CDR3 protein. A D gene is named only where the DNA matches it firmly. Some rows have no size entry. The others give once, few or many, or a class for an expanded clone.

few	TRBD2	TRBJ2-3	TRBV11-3	TGTGCCAGCAGCTTAGAGGGCGGGAGTCAAAATACGCAGTATTTT	CASSLEGGSQNTQYF
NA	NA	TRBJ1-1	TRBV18	TGTGCCAGCTCCCCCGGGTCCCCCACGCCCCCTGAAGCTTTCTTT	CASSPGSPTPPEAFF
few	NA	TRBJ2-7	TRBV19	TGTGCCAGTAGTATTGGCCCCTACGAGCAGTACTTC	CASSIGPYEQYF
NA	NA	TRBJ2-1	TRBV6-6	TGTGCCAGCAAGGACAGCTCCTACAATGAGCAGTTCTTC	CASKDSSYNEQFF
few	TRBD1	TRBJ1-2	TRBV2	TGTGCCAGCATACCGGGACAGGGAGGCGGCTACACCTTC	CASIPGQGGGYTF
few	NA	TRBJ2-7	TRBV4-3	TGCGCCAGCAGCCAAGAAACCCGCGGCGAGCAGTACTTC	CASSQETRGEQYF
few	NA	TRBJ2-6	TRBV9	TGTGCCAGCAGCCCAACGGGCTCTGGGGCCAACGTCCTGACTTTC	CASSPTGSGANVLTF
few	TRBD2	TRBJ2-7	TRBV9	TGTGCCAGCAGCGTAGACGGGACTAGCGACGAGCAGTACTTC	CASSVDGTSDEQYF
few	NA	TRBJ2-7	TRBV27	TGTGCCAGCAGTTTAAATTATCAGGGCGGGCAGTACTTC	CASSLNYQGGQYF
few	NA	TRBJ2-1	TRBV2	TGTGCCATCTCGGGGGGCTGGACCTCATCCAATGAGCAGTTCTTC	CAISGGWTSSNEQFF
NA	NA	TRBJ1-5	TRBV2	TGTGCCAGCAGCTGGGCAGGGGGCAATCAGCCCCAGCATTTT	CASSWAGGNQPQHF
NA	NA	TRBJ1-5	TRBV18	TGTGCCAGCTCACCAGAGTCTTCTAGCAATCAGCCCCAGCATTTT	CASSPESSSNQPQHF
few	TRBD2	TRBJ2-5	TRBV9	TGTGCCAGCAGCGTAGCCGGGAGGGACGAGACCCAGTACTTC	CASSVAGRDETQYF
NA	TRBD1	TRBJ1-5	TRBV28	TGTGCCAGCAGACAGGGGTTATTTCAGCCCCAGCATTTT	CASRQGLFQPQHF
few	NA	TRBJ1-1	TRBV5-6	TGTGCCAGCAGTTTAATAGAGGCAACTGAAGCTTTCTTT	CASSLIEATEAFF
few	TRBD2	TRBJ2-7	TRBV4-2	TGTGCCAGCAGCCAAGATGGGCTAGCGGGAACCTACGAGCAGTACTTC	CASSQDGLAGTYEQYF
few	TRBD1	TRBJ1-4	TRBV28	TGTGCCAGCGGAAAAGGACCGGGACAGGGTGAAAAACTGTTTTTT	CASGKGPGQGEKLFF
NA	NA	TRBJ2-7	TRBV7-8	TGTGCCAGCAGCTTAGCCGGGGGAGACGAGCAGTACTTC	CASSLAGGDEQYF
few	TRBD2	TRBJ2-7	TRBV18	TGTGCCAGCTCACTGGGACTAGCGGGAACCTACGAGCAGTACTTC	CASSLGLAGTYEQYF
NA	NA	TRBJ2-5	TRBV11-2	TGTGCCAGCAGCTTCAGGCTGGAAGAGACCCAGTACTTC	CASSFRLEETQYF
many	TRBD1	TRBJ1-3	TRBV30	TGTGCCTGGAGTGCCGGGACAGGCCTTGGAAACACCATATATTTT	CAWSAGTGLGNTIYF
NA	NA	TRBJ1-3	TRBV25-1	TGTGCCAGCAGATCTACAGAGGGTGGACACACCATATATTTT	CASRSTEGGHTIYF
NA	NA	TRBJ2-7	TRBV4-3	TGCGCCAGCAGCCAAGAAAGGCAGGGGTACGAGCAGTACTTC	CASSQERQGYEQYF
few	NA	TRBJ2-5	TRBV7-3	TGTGCCAGCAGCTTACTTCAGGGGGAGACCCAGTACTTC	CASSLLQGETQYF
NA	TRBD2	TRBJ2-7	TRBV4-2	TGTGCCAGCAGCCAAGATTCTGCTAGCGGATTCCGCTACGAGCAGTACTTC	CASSQDSASGFRYEQYF
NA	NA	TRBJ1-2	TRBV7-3	TGTGCCAGCAGCTTGAATGAACGGGGCTACACCTTC	CASSLNERGYTF
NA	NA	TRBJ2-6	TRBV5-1	TGCGCCAGCAGCCCCCCTTGGGCCAACGTCCTGACTTTC	CASSPPWANVLTF
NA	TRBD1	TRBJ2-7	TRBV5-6	TGTGCCAGCAGCTTCCAGGACAGGGACGCCTACGAGCAGTACTTC	CASSFQDRDAYEQYF
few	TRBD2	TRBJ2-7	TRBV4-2	TGTGCCAGCAGCCAAGGTCGAGGGGCTAGCGGCGGAACCTACGAGCAGTACTTC	CASSQGRGASGGTYEQYF
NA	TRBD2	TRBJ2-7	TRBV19	TGTGCCAGCCCTTCCCGACTAGCGGGAGGCATAACCTACGAGCAGTACTTC	CASPSRLAGGITYEQYF
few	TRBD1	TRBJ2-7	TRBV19	TGTGCCAGTAGTTCTCGCGGGACAGGCTCCTACGAGCAGTACTTC	CASSSRGTGSYEQYF
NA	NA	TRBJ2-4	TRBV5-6	TGTGCCAGCAGCTCCTCCTGGGGGACAATTCAGTACTTC	CASSSSWGTIQYF
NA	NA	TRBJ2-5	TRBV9	TGTGCCAGCAGCGTAGCTACGGGAAACAGCCAAGAGACCCAGTACTTC	CASSVATGNSQETQYF
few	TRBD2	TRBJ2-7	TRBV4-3	TGCGCCAGCAGCCAAGAGTTCGCTAGCGGGCTCGAGCAGTACTTC	CASSQEFASGLEQYF
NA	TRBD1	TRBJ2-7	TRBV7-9	TGTGCCAGCAGCTTACTCGCCGGGACAGGGGTCGGCGAGCAGTACTTC	CASSLLAGTGVGEQYF
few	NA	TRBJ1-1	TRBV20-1	TGCAGTGCTAGCGACACAGAAGCTTTCTTT	CSASDTEAFF
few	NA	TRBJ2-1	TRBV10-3	TGTGCCATCAGTGAGTCCCGCGCCGGAGGGAATGAGCAGTTCTTC	CAISESRAGGNEQFF
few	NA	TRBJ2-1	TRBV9	TGTGCCAGCAGCGCGCTCACAGGGTGGGCTGAGCAGTTCTTC	CASSALTGWAEQFF
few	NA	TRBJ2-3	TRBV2	TGTGCCAGCGGTAGCGGCAGGGTCACAGATACGCAGTATTTT	CASGSGRVTDTQYF
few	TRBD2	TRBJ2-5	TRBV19	TGTGCCAGTACCGCGGGACTAGCGGGACAAGAGACCCAGTACTTC	CASTAGLAGQETQYF
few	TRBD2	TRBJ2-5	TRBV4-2	TGTGCCAGCAGCCAAGATAGGGGCGGGAGGGCCTTCTCGGAGACCCAGTACTTC	CASSQDRGGRAFSETQYF
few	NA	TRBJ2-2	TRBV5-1	TGCGCCAGCAGCCGAGGTAGCACCGGGGAGCTGTTTTTT	CASSRGSTGELFF
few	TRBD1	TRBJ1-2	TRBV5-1	TGCGCCAGCAGCCCAGGACAGGGTGTGGATGGCTACACCTTC	CASSPGQGVDGYTF
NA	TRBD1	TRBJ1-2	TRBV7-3	TGTGCCAGCAGCCCGGGGACAGGGGGATTGAAGGGCTACACCTTC	CASSPGTGGLKGYTF
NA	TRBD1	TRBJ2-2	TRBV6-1	TGTGCCAGCGGGGGACAGGGGGCCGGGGAGCTGTTTTTT	CASGGQGAGELFF
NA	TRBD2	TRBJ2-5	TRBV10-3	TGTGCCATCAGTGAGTCGACGGGACTAGCGTGGGAGACCCAGTACTTC	CAISESTGLAWETQYF
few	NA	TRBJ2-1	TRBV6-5	TGTGCCAGCAGGAAAGCTTACAATGAGCAGTTCTTC	CASRKAYNEQFF
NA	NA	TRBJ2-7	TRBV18	TGTGCCAGCTCACCAGGAGGGGTTGCCACCTACGAGCAGTACTTC	CASSPGGVATYEQYF
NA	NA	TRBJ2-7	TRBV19	TGTGCCAGTAGCACCAGGGGTCTGAGCTCCTACGAGCAGTACTTC	CASSTRGLSSYEQYF
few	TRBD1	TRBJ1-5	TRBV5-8	TGTGCCAGCAGCTTGGAAACAGGGGGCAATCAGCCCCAGCATTTT	CASSLETGGNQPQHF
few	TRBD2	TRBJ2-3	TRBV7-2	TGTGCCAGCAGCCGACGGACTAGCGGGAGGCACACAGATACGCAGTATTTT	CASSRRTSGRHTDTQYF
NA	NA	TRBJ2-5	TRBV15	TGTGCCACCAGCAGAGTGGGGGGGCTGAAAGAGACCCAGTACTTC	CATSRVGGLKETQYF
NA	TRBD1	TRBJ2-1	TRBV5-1	TGCGCCAGCAGCGCCGGGACAGGGGTATACAATGAGCAGTTCTTC	CASSAGTGVYNEQFF
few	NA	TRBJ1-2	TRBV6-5	TGTGCCAGCAGTTATAGAAGGACAGCTAACTATGGCTACACCTTC	CASSYRRTANYGYTF
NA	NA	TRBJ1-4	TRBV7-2	TGTGCCAGCAGCTTAAACGGGGGTGGTCATGAAAAACTGTTTTTT	CASSLNGGGHEKLFF
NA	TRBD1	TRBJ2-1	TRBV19	TGTGCCAGTAGTAAGATCTATCCGACAGGGACCTACAATGAGCAGTTCTTC	CASSKIYPTGTYNEQFF
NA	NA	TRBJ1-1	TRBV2	TGTGCCAGCAGTGAACAAGAGATCCTGAACACTGAAGCTTTCTTT	CASSEQEILNTEAFF
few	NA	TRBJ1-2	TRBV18	TGTGCCAGCTTGTTACCAGAGGGCGACTATGGCTACACCTTC	CASLLPEGDYGYTF
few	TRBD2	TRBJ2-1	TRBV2	TGTGCCAGCCGGAGGGAGGGACTAGCAAATGAGCAGTTCTTC	CASRREGLANEQFF